This T cell receptor beta chain was sequenced for a study of cytomegalovirus exposure and HLA in healthy donors. The wider study: Unique TCRs from HLA-typed donors, some 85 million of them, were held in an early data release. Study findings and constraints: As a later analysis revealed, the rate of TCR association differed by HLA locus, with DRB1 most and HLA-C fewest. Per a prior analysis, the majority of TCR beta V segments were productive roughly 90% or roughly 30% of the time.

Vbeta (60) and Jbeta (13) primers were used in the PCR. Repertoires were generated with immunoSEQ multiplex PCR, while TCRdb's copy carries only in-frame clones and drops some. Of around 130,000 clones detected, approximately 88% appear once; the ten largest clones hold 0.51%. Comment on this clone: As yet, its antigen is unknown.

This TCR came from a woman in her forties in good health and CMV-seronegative. Sample: PBMCs.

CDR3 residues: CASSLTGALGTDTQYF. CDR3 coding DNA: TGTGCCAGCAGCTTGACAGGGGCCCTCGGCACAGATACGCAGTATTTT. The chain employs TRBV11-3 and TRBJ2-3; 8 nucleotides align to TRBD1. The V and J ends lost 3 bases and 1 base, in that order; junction bases with no gene match: 6. CDR3 length equals 16 residues. Germline V gene data show CDR1 as SGHNT and CDR2 as YENEEA.